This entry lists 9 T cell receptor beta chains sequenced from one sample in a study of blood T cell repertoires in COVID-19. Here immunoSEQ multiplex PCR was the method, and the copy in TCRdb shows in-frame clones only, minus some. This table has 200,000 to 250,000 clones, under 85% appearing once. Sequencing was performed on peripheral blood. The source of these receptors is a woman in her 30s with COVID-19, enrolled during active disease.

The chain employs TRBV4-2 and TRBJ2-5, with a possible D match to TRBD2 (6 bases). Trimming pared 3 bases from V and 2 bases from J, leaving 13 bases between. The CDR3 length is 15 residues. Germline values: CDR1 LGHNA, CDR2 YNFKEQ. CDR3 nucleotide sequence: TGTGCCAGCAGCCATCTCCGGGACTTACAAGAGACCCAGTACTTC. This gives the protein CASSHLRDLQETQYF.

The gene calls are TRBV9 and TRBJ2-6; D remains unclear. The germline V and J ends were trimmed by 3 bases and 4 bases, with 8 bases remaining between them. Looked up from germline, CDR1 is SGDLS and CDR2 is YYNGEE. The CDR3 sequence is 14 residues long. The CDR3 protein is CASSAGSGANVLTF. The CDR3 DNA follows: TGTGCCAGCAGCGCTGGCTCCGGGGCCAACGTCCTGACTTTC. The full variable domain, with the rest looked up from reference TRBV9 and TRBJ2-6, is DSGVTQTPKHLITATGQRVTLRCSPRSGDLSVYWYQQSLDQGLQFLIQYYNGEERAKGNILERFSAQQFPDLHSELNLSSLELGDSALYFCASSAGSGANVLTFGAGSRLTVL.

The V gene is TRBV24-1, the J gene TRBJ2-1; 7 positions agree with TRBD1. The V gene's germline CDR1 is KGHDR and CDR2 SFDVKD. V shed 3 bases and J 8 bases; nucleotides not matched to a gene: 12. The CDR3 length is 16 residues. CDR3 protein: CATSDPTGSSRDEQFF. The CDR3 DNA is TGTGCCACCAGTGATCCGACAGGGAGTAGTCGAGATGAGCAGTTCTTC.

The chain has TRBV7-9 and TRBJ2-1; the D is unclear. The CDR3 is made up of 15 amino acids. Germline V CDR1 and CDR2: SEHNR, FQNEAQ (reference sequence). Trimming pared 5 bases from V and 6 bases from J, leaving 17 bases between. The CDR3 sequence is CASSPRRVSFNEQFF. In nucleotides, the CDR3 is TGTGCCAGCAGCCCCCGCCGCGTTTCGTTCAATGAGCAGTTCTTC. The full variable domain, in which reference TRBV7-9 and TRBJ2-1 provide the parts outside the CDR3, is DTGVSQNPRHKITKRGQNVTFRCDPISEHNRLYWYRQTLGQGPEFLTYFQNEAQLEKSRLLSDRFSAERPKGSFSTLEIQRTEQGDSAMYLCASSPRRVSFNEQFFGPGTRLTVL.

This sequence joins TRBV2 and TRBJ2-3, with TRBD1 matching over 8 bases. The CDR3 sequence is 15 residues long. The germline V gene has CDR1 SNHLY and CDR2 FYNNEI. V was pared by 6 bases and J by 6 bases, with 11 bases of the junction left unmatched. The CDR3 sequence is CASSLMTGAGDTQYF. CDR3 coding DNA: TGTGCCAGCAGCCTGATGACAGGGGCAGGGGATACGCAGTATTTT. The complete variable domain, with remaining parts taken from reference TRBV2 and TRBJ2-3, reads EPEVTQTPSHQVTQMGQEVILRCVPISNHLYFYWYRQILGQKVEFLVSFYNNEISEKSEIFDDQFSVERPDGSNFTLKIRSTKLEDSAMYFCASSLMTGAGDTQYFGPGTRLTVL.

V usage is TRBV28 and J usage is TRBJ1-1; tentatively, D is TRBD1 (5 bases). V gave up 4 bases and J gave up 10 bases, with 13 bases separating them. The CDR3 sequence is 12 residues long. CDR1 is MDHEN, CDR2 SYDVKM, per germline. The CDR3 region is CASSSGKRGAFF. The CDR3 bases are TGTGCCAGCAGTTCAGGGAAGAGAGGAGCTTTCTTT.

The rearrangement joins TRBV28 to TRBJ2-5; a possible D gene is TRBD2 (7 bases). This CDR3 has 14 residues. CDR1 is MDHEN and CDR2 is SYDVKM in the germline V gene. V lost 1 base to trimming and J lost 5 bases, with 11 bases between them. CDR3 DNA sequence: TGTGCCAGCAGTTTATTGGGGGGGCGTGAGACCCAGTACTTC. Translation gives CASSLLGGRETQYF. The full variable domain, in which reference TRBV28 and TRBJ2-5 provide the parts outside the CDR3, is DVKVTQSSRYLVKRTGEKVFLECVQDMDHENMFWYRQDPGLGLRLIYFSYDVKMKEKGDIPEGYSVSREKKERFSLILESASTNQTSMYLCASSLLGGRETQYFGPGTRLLVL.

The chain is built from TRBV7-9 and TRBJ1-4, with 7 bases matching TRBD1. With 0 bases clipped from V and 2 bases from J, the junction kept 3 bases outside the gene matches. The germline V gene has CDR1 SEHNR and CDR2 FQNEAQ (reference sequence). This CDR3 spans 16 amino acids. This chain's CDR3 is CASSLAPGGTNEKLFF. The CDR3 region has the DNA TGTGCCAGCAGCTTAGCCCCAGGGGGGACTAATGAAAAACTGTTTTTT. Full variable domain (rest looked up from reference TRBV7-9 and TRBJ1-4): DTGVSQNPRHKITKRGQNVTFRCDPISEHNRLYWYRQTLGQGPEFLTYFQNEAQLEKSRLLSDRFSAERPKGSFSTLEIQRTEQGDSAMYLCASSLAPGGTNEKLFFGSGTQLSVL.

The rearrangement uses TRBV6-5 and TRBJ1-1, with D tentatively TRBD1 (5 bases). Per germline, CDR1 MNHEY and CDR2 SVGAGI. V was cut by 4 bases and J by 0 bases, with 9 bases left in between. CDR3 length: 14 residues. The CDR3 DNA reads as TGTGCCAGCAGTTTCGGGGGGATGAACACTGAAGCTTTCTTT. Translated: CASSFGGMNTEAFF.